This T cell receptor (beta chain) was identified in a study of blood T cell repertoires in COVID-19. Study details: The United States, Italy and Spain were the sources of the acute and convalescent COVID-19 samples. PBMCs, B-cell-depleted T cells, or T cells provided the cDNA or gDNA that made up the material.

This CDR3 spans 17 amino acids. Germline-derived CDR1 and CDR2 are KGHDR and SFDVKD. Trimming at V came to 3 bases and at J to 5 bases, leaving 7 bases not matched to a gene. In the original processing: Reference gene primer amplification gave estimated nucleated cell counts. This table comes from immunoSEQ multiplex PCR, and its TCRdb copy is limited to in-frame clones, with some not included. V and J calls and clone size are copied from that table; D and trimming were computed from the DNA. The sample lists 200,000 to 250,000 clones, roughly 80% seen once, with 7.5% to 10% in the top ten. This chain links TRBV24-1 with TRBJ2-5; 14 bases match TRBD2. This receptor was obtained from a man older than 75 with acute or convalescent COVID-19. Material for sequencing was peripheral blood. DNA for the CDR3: TGTGCCACCAGTGATGGGGGACTAGCGGGAGTAGCGGAGACCCAGTACTTC. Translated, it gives CATSDGGLAGVAETQYF.